Presented here are 18 T cell receptor beta chains from one specimen sequenced in a study of cytomegalovirus exposure and HLA in healthy donors. Amplification used 60 Vbeta primers and 13 Jbeta primers. Using immunoSEQ multiplex PCR, the repertoire was profiled, and TCRdb retains in-frame clones only, with some absent. The table lists more than 60,000 clones, roughly 80% of them singletons. Sample: PBMCs. All receptors come from a male donor in good health and CMV-seropositive.

The CDR3 spells CASSRDLGANGYTF. The CDR3 DNA follows: TGCGCCAGCAGCCGGGATTTGGGGGCGAACGGCTACACCTTC. The chain recombines TRBV5-1 with TRBJ1-2; tentatively, D is TRBD1 (6 bases). CDR3 length: 14 residues. V lost 4 bases and J 8 bases, leaving 18 bases between the germline ends. The germline gives CDR1 SGHRS, CDR2 YFSETQ.

The gene calls are TRBV11-2 and TRBJ1-2; D might be TRBD1 (6 bases). The CDR3 extends over 15 amino acids. V shed 1 base and J shed 5 bases, with 14 bases lying between them. CDR1 SGHAT and CDR2 FQNNGV come from the germline V gene. The CDR3 DNA reads as TGTGCCAGCAGCTTAGTAGGGGGGGAACCATATGGCTACACCTTC. Amino acid sequence: CASSLVGGEPYGYTF.

CDR3 protein: CASSLLGGTTDTQYF. CDR3 nucleotide sequence: TGTGCCAGCAGCTTATTGGGGGGGACCACAGATACGCAGTATTTT. The rearrangement joins TRBV7-2 to TRBJ2-3, with 7 bases aligning to TRBD2. Looked up from germline, CDR1 is SGHTA and CDR2 is FQGNSA. V shed 2 bases and J 2 bases; nucleotides not matched to a gene: 4. The CDR3 is made up of 15 amino acids.

This clone has a handful of counts. The V call is TRBV5-1, the J call TRBJ1-1, with 10 bases aligning to TRBD1. Trimming took 4 bases from V and 1 from J; bases not matched to a gene: 10. Germline V gene data show CDR1 as SGHRS and CDR2 as YFSETQ. The CDR3 extends over 17 amino acids. Here the CDR3 reads CASSRGQGSLKNTEAFF. CDR3 nucleotides: TGCGCCAGCAGCCGGGGACAGGGGAGTTTAAAGAACACTGAAGCTTTCTTT.

J is TRBJ2-3 and V is TRBV30, with D perhaps matching TRBD2 (5 bases). The germline CDR1 and CDR2 sequences are GTSNPN and SVGIG (reference sequence). This CDR3 has 16 amino acids. The ends were cut back, 5 bases at V and 0 bases at J, with 18 bases in the middle. The CDR3 here is CAWVAQRRSSTDTQYF. As DNA, the CDR3 is TGTGCCTGGGTCGCGCAGCGGAGATCTAGCACAGATACGCAGTATTTT.

The chain joins TRBV5-1 to TRBJ2-3; possibly TRBD1 for D (6 bases). Trimming stripped 1 base from V and 0 bases from J, with 6 bases between. This CDR3 region has 14 residues. CDR1 and CDR2 (germline): SGHRS, YFSETQ. In nucleotides, the CDR3 is TGCGCCAGCAGCTTGACAGGGAGCACAGATACGCAGTATTTT. Amino acid sequence: CASSLTGSTDTQYF.

In this sample, this clone turned up a few times. The chain uses TRBV30 and TRBJ2-1; D might be TRBD1 (6 bases). The germline V and J ends were trimmed by 0 bases and 3 bases, with 12 bases remaining between them. CDR3 length equals 15 residues. Germline V gives CDR1 GTSNPN, CDR2 SVGIG (reference sequence). The CDR3 coding sequence is TGTGCCTGGAGTGTAAGTGGGGGCCTCTACAATGAGCAGTTCTTC. It is translated as CAWSVSGGLYNEQFF.

The chain uses TRBV14 and TRBJ2-1, with 7 bases identical to TRBD2. Germline loops: CDR1 SGHDN, CDR2 FVKESK. The CDR3 has 16 residues. V gave up 0 bases and J gave up 7 bases; unmatched junction bases: 9. CDR3 protein: CASSQDGETSRNEQFF. For the CDR3, the DNA is TGTGCCAGCAGCCAAGATGGAGAGACTAGCCGGAATGAGCAGTTCTTC.

This clone occurred once. The chain recombines TRBV7-9 with TRBJ2-2, with a tentative D call TRBD1 (5 bases). The CDR3 covers 15 residues. Germline V gives CDR1 SEHNR, CDR2 FQNEAQ (reference sequence). V lost 5 bases to trimming and J lost 3 bases, with 13 bases between them. The CDR3 sequence is CASSQGHTDTGELFF. CDR3 nucleotides: TGTGCCAGCAGCCAAGGACATACCGACACCGGGGAGCTGTTTTTT.

V gene TRBV9 combines with J gene TRBJ2-1, with D tentatively TRBD2 (6 bases). Trimming left V 0 bases short and J 2 bases short, with 18 bases between. Germline V CDR1 and CDR2: SGDLS, YYNGEE. This CDR3 has 18 amino acids. In DNA form, the CDR3 reads TGTGCCAGCAGCGTAGCTGCGGGAACCGTTCCTACCTACAATGAGCAGTTCTTC. Residues: CASSVAAGTVPTYNEQFF.

V usage is TRBV11-1 and J usage is TRBJ2-3, with D possibly being TRBD1 (6 bases). The germline V and J ends were trimmed by 3 bases and 2 bases, with 12 bases remaining between them. The germline CDR1 and CDR2 sequences are SGHAT and FQDESV (reference sequence). There are 15 residues in the CDR3. The CDR3, as DNA: TGTGCCAGCAGCTTGAGGGACATCTACACAGATACGCAGTATTTT. This gives the protein CASSLRDIYTDTQYF.

This clone was observed a few times. The J gene is TRBJ1-2, the V gene TRBV28; D is undetermined. Per germline, CDR1 MDHEN and CDR2 SYDVKM. Trimming left V 2 bases short and J 5 bases short, with 15 bases between. This CDR3 has 15 amino acids. The chain's CDR3 is CASSLKSSNPYGYTF. In nucleotides, the CDR3 is TGTGCCAGCAGTTTAAAGTCGAGTAACCCTTATGGCTACACCTTC.

The chain carries TRBV2 and TRBJ2-3; no definite D call. From germline, CDR1 is SNHLY and CDR2 FYNNEI. This CDR3 has 12 residues. The V end was cut by 10 bases, the J end by 1 base, with 9 bases between. DNA of the CDR3: TGTGCCATCTCCTACGGCACAGATACGCAGTATTTT. Protein product: CAISYGTDTQYF.

This chain uses TRBV4-3 with TRBJ1-2; D may be TRBD1 (5 bases). Trimming pared 0 bases from V and 8 bases from J, leaving 16 bases between. The CDR3 spans 15 residues. Germline V gene lookup returns CDR1 LGHNA and CDR2 YSLEER. CDR3 nucleotides: TGCGCCAGCAGCCAAGATATGGACATAGTCATCGGCTACACCTTC. Translated: CASSQDMDIVIGYTF.

This chain links TRBV7-8 with TRBJ1-2, with 10 bases aligning to TRBD1. The germline V gene has CDR1 SGHVS and CDR2 FQNEAQ. This CDR3 spans 13 amino acids. Trimming cost V 5 bases and J 12 bases; bases outside gene matches: 9. The CDR3 sequence: CASSRDRGGPDTF. CDR3 DNA: TGTGCCAGCAGCCGGGACAGGGGAGGGCCCGACACCTTC.

Here the CDR3 reads CASSFGQGDYNSPLHF. In nucleotides, the CDR3 is TGCGCCAGCAGCTTTGGACAGGGTGACTATAATTCACCCCTCCACTTT. This rearrangement joins TRBV5-1 to TRBJ1-6; 8 bases map to TRBD1. The trim removed 2 bases at V and 3 bases at J, leaving 4 bases unmatched. This CDR3 is 16 amino acids long. CDR1 is SGHRS and CDR2 is YFSETQ in the germline V gene.

The chain couples TRBV4-1 to TRBJ2-7, with D uncertain. Germline CDR1 is MGHRA and CDR2 is YSYEKL. With 5 bases removed from V and 2 bases from J, the gap between germline ends came to 13 bases. CDR3 length: 14 amino acids. The CDR3 DNA sequence: TGCGCCAGCAGCTTACGGCTCAGGACCTACGAGCAGTACTTC. Translating it yields CASSLRLRTYEQYF.

This clone appeared a few times. CDR3 bases: TGCGCCAGCACCTTCCCCGGTGTTGATACGCAGTATTTT. Translating gives CASTFPGVDTQYF. The chain employs TRBV4-1 and TRBJ2-3; D gene unclear. V was pared by 7 bases and J by 6 bases, with 14 bases between. Germline V gene lookup returns CDR1 MGHRA and CDR2 YSYEKL. This CDR3 is built from 13 residues.